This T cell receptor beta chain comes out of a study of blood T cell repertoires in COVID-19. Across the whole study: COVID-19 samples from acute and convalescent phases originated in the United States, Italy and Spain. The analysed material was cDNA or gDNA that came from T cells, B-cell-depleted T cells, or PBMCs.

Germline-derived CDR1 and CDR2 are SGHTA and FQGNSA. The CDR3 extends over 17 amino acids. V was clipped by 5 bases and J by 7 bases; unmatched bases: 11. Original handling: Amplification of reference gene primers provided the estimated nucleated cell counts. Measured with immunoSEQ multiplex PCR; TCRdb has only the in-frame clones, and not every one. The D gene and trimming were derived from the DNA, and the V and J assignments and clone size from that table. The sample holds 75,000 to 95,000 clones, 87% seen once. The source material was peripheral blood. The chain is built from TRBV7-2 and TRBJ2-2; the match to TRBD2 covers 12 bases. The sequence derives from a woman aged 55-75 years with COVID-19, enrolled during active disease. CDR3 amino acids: CASSQPPSGGAHGELFF. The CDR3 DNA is TGTGCCAGCAGCCAACCCCCTAGCGGGGGGGCCCACGGGGAGCTGTTTTTT.